Below, 14 T cell receptor beta chains from the same sample are listed, as sequenced in a study of technical replicates of blood from a handful of donors. TCRdb's table, derived via immunoSEQ multiplex PCR, lists solely in-frame clones and lacks some. The table records approximately 79,000 clones, around 97% of them present only once. Material for sequencing was T cells isolated from PBMCs. The receptor set was obtained from a human donor in good health.

The rearrangement uses TRBV4-2 and TRBJ1-1, with D uncertain. The V end lost 1 base, the J end lost 1 base, and 10 bases lay between the germline ends. The CDR3 has 15 amino acids. Germline V gene lookup returns CDR1 LGHNA and CDR2 YNFKEQ. The CDR3 nucleotides are TGTGCCAGCAGCCAAGTTGGTGGGAGGAACACTGAAGCTTTCTTT. This sequence encodes CASSQVGGRNTEAFF.

The chain joins TRBV28 to TRBJ2-7, with D possibly matching TRBD2 (6 bases). Germline CDR1 is MDHEN and CDR2 is SYDVKM. V lost 1 base to trimming and J lost 3 bases, with 22 bases between them. The CDR3 sequence is 18 residues long. The CDR3 loop reads CASSLYPRGGDLYYEQYF. CDR3 in DNA: TGTGCCAGCAGTTTATATCCTCGAGGAGGGGACTTGTACTACGAGCAGTACTTC. Full variable domain (missing parts from reference TRBV28 and TRBJ2-7): DVKVTQSSRYLVKRTGEKVFLECVQDMDHENMFWYRQDPGLGLRLIYFSYDVKMKEKGDIPEGYSVSREKKERFSLILESASTNQTSMYLCASSLYPRGGDLYYEQYFGPGTRLTVT.

The CDR3 DNA is TGCGCCAGCAGCTTGGATCTCGGGGAACAAGAGACCCAGTACTTC. It is translated as CASSLDLGEQETQYF. This sequence joins TRBV5-1 and TRBJ2-5; tentatively, D is TRBD2 (5 bases). Trimming shortened V by 0 bases and J by 2 bases, and 11 bases separated the two germline ends. The CDR3 has 15 amino acids. In germline, CDR1 is SGHRS, CDR2 YFSETQ.

Regarding this clone: This sample also contains other DNA sequences that code for the same CDR3. The chain carries TRBV29-1 and TRBJ1-1; tentative D call: TRBD1 (5 bases). Trimming took 6 bases from V and 0 from J, leaving 14 bases between them. This CDR3 is built from 14 residues. Germline CDR1 and CDR2: SQVTM and ANQGSEA. The CDR3, as DNA: TGCAGCGTCCCGCAAGGGGCACTGAACACTGAAGCTTTCTTT. Translated, it gives CSVPQGALNTEAFF.

The V gene is TRBV12-5, the J gene TRBJ1-4; 10 positions match TRBD1. CDR3 length: 15 amino acids. In germline, CDR1 is LGHNT, CDR2 FRNRAP. V shed 1 base and J 4 bases; nucleotides not matched to a gene: 0. The CDR3 loop reads CASGLGDRGNEKLFF. As DNA, the CDR3 is TGTGCTAGTGGTTTGGGGGACAGGGGTAATGAAAAACTGTTTTTT.

The chain uses TRBV7-9 and TRBJ1-2; a possible D gene is TRBD1 (6 bases). The CDR3 covers 14 residues. Germline CDR1 reads SEHNR; CDR2 reads FQNEAQ (reference sequence). Trimming shortened V by 5 bases and J by 4 bases, and 14 bases separated the two germline ends. The CDR3 reads CASSAAGASYGYTF. The CDR3, as DNA: TGTGCCAGCAGCGCGGCAGGGGCCTCCTATGGCTACACCTTC.

This clone has a handful of counts. V gene TRBV2 combines with J gene TRBJ1-2, with D perhaps TRBD1 (6 bases). Germline assignment: CDR1 SNHLY and CDR2 FYNNEI. This CDR3 contains 13 residues. With 4 bases removed from V and 0 bases from J, the gap between germline ends came to 6 bases. Here the CDR3 reads CASSGTANYGYTF. CDR3 DNA sequence: TGTGCCAGCAGTGGGACAGCTAACTATGGCTACACCTTC.

This chain links TRBV6-4 with TRBJ2-3; D possibly corresponds to TRBD2 (6 bases). Germline V CDR1 and CDR2: MRHNA, SNTAGT. Trimming removed 2 bases from V and 4 bases from J, with 13 bases in between. The CDR3 spans 15 residues. CDR3 sequence: CASSDGGPPADTQYF. In DNA form, the CDR3 reads TGTGCCAGCAGTGACGGAGGGCCGCCGGCAGATACGCAGTATTTT.

The V and J genes are TRBV27 and TRBJ2-7; TRBD2 is a possible D gene (6 bases). CDR1 MNHEY and CDR2 SMNVEV come from the germline V gene (reference sequence). The CDR3 length is 12 residues. Trimming removed 5 bases from V and 6 bases from J, with 11 bases in between. The CDR3 nucleotides are TGTGCCAGCAGTCTGGGGGGAGTCGAGCAGTACTTC. This codes for CASSLGGVEQYF.

The chain carries TRBV6-1 and TRBJ1-2; D gene unclear. This CDR3 contains 13 residues. The germline V gene encodes CDR1 MNHNS and CDR2 SASEGT. The germline V and J ends were trimmed by 4 bases and 4 bases, with 10 bases remaining between them. The CDR3 here is CASSGLSIYGYTF. The CDR3 bases are TGTGCCAGCAGTGGCCTCAGTATCTATGGCTACACCTTC.

The rearrangement uses TRBV19 and TRBJ1-5; D remains ambiguous. V dropped 8 bases and J dropped 3 bases, with 5 bases sitting between them. This CDR3 has 11 amino acids. The germline CDR1 and CDR2 sequences are LNHDA and SQIVND (reference sequence). CDR3 protein: CASGPNQPQHF. The CDR3 DNA follows: TGTGCCAGTGGGCCCAATCAGCCCCAGCATTTT.

The chain carries TRBV5-1 and TRBJ2-2, with 8 bases identical to TRBD2. This CDR3 spans 17 amino acids. The V and J ends lost 3 bases and 3 bases, in that order; junction bases with no gene match: 10. CDR1 SGHRS and CDR2 YFSETQ come from the germline V gene. The chain's CDR3 is CASSSSVGGGYTGELFF. DNA for the CDR3: TGCGCCAGCAGCTCGTCGGTCGGGGGGGGATACACCGGGGAGCTGTTTTTT.

V usage is TRBV7-6 and J usage is TRBJ2-1; 8 nucleotides line up with TRBD2. The CDR3 consists of 15 residues. Germline V gene data show CDR1 as SGHVS and CDR2 as FNYEAQ. Trimming took 5 bases from V and 5 from J; bases not matched to a gene: 8. DNA for the CDR3: TGTGCCAGCAGCGAAGTACTAGCGGAGAACAATGAGCAGTTCTTC. Amino acids: CASSEVLAENNEQFF.

The J gene is TRBJ1-1, the V gene TRBV6-5; tentatively, D is TRBD1 (5 bases). The V end was cut by 5 bases, the J end by 5 bases, with 15 bases between. Germline V gene data show CDR1 as MNHEY and CDR2 as SVGAGI. The CDR3 consists of 14 residues. The CDR3 DNA reads TGTGCCAGCAGTCATGACAGAAGAGGTACTGAAGCTTTCTTT. This codes for CASSHDRRGTEAFF.